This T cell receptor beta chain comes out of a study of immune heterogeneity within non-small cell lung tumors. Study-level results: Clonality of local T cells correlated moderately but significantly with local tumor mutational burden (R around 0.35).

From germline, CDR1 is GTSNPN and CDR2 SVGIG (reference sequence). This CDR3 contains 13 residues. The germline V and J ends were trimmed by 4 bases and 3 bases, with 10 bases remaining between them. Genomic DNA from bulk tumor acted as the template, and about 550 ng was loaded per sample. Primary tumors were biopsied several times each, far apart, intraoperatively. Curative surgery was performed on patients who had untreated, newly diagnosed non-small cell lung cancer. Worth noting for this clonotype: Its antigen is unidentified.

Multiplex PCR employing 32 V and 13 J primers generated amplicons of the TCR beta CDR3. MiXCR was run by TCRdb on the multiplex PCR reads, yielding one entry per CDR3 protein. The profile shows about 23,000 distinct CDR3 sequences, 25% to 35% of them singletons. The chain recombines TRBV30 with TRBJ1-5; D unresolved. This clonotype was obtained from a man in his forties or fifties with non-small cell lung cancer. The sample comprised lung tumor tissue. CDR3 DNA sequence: TGTGCCTGGACGGACGGGTCCAATCAGCCCCAGCATTTT. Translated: CAWTDGSNQPQHF.